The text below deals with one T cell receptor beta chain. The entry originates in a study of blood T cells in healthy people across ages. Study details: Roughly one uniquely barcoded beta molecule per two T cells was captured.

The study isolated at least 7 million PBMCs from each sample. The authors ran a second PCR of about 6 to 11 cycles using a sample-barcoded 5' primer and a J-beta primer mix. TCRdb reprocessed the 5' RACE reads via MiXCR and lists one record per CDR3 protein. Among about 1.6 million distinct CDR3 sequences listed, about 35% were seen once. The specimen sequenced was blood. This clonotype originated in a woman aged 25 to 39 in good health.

CDR3 amino acids: CASAGTANTEAFF. The CDR3 DNA reads as TGTGCCAGTGCCGGGACAGCGAACACTGAAGCTTTCTTT. The chain recombines TRBV6-6 with TRBJ1-1; 7 bases fit TRBD1. Trimming at V came to 9 bases and at J to 1 base, leaving 5 bases not matched to a gene. The CDR3 is made up of 13 amino acids. Germline CDR1 MNHNY, CDR2 SVGAGI (reference sequence).